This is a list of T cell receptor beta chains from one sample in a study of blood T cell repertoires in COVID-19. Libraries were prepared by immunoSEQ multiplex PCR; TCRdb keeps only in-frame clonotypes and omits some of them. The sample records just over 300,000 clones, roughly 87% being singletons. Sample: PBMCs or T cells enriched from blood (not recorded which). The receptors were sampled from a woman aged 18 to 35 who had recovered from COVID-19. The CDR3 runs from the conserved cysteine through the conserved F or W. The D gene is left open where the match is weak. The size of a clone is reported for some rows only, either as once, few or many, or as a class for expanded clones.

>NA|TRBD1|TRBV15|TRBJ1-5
TGTGCCACCAGCAGAGGAGGGACAGGGAGGAATCAGCCCCAGCATTTT
CATSRGGTGRNQPQHF
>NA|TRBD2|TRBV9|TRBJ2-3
TGTGCCAGCAGCGACGGACTAGCGAGAAGCACAGATACGCAGTATTTT
CASSDGLARSTDTQYF
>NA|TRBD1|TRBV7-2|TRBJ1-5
TGTGCCAGCAGCTCGAATAGGGGGCGGTTAGGCAATCAGCCCCAGCATTTT
CASSSNRGRLGNQPQHF
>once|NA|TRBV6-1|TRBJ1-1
TGTGCCAGCAGTGAATTTGACAGGGAAGCTTTCTTT
CASSEFDREAFF
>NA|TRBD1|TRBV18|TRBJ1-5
TGTGCCAGCTCACGAGTTCATGACGGACAGGGGTCGACTATTATCCAGCATTTT
CASSRVHDGQGSTIIQHF
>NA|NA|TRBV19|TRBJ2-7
TGTGCCAGTAGTAAGGCCCTCAGCGGGTACCTGGACTACGAGCAGTACTTC
CASSKALSGYLDYEQYF
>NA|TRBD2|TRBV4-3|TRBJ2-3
TGCGCCAGCAGCCCTAGTGCGGGGGTGAGCACAGATACGCAGTATTTT
CASSPSAGVSTDTQYF
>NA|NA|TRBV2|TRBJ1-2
TGTGCCAGCAGTCGGGGGACTTTTAATGGCTACACCTTC
CASSRGTFNGYTF
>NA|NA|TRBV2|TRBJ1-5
TGTGCCAGCACCCGCGGGGGGTATGGCAATCAGCCCCAGCATTTT
CASTRGGYGNQPQHF
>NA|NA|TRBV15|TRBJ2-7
TGTGCCACCAGCATTGGGACTGGGTCCTACGAGCAGTACTTC
CATSIGTGSYEQYF
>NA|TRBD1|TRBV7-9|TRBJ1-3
TGTGCCAGCAGCCGATGGACAGGGGGTACAATTGGAAACACCATATATTTT
CASSRWTGGTIGNTIYF
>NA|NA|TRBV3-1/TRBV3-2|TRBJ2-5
TGTGCCAGCAGCCAATTGCAGGGGACCCAGTACTTC
CASSQLQGTQYF
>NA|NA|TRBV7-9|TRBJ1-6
TGTGCCAGCAGCTTAGGGGCCATAGGCGATTCACCCCTCCACTTT
CASSLGAIGDSPLHF
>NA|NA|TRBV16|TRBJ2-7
TGTGCCAGCAGTCAGGGCGATGCGAACCTCGAGCAGTACTTC
CASSQGDANLEQYF
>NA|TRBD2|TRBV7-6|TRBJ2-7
TGTGCCAGCAGCTTAGCGCAAGCGGGAGGCCGCGGCGAGCAGTACTTC
CASSLAQAGGRGEQYF
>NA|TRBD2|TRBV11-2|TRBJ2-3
TGTGCCAGCCTCGGGGGGGAGGACACAGATACGCAGTATTTT
CASLGGEDTDTQYF
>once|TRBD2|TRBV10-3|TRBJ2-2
TGTGCCATCAGTGCTCTGGCGAGCGGGGAATCCGGGGAGCTGTTTTTT
CAISALASGESGELFF
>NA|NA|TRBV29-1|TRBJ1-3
TGCAGCGTTGAAGGCGCCCGATCGGGAAACACCATATATTTT
CSVEGARSGNTIYF
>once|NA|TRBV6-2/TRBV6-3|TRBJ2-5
TGTGCCAGCAGTGTGCAGGGGCGAGGACTTTACACAAATCCCCAACAAGAGACCCAGTACTTC
CASSVQGRGLYTNPQQETQYF
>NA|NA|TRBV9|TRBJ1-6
TGTGCCAGCAGCGTAGGGGCCGCGGTCGGGAGAAATTCACCCCTCCACTTT
CASSVGAAVGRNSPLHF
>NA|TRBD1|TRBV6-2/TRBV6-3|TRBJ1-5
TGTGCCAGCAGTTCCCAACAGGGGAGGTATCAGCCCCAGCATTTT
CASSSQQGRYQPQHF
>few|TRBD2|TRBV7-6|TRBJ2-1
TGTGCCAGCAGCCCCCCCTCGGGACTAGCGGCTTACAATGAGCAGTTCTTC
CASSPPSGLAAYNEQFF
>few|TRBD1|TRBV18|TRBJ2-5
TGTGCCAGCTCACACCAACAGGGGGCCCCGCGGGGGACCCAGTACTTC
CASSHQQGAPRGTQYF
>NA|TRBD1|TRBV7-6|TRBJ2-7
TGTGCCAGCAGCCGGGACAGGAGGAGCGAGCAATACTTC
CASSRDRRSEQYF
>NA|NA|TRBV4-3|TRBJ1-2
TGCGCCAGCAGCCAAGATCTCACGCTAGCTAACTATGGCTACACCTTC
CASSQDLTLANYGYTF
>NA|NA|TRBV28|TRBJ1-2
TGTGCCAGCAGTTCGACAGTCTATGGCTACACCTTC
CASSSTVYGYTF
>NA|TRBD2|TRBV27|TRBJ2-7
TGTGCCAGCAGTTTACAGCGGGAGGGCTACGAGCAGTACTTC
CASSLQREGYEQYF
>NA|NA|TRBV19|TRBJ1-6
TGTGCCAGTAGTACCTACCAATCACCCCTCCACTTT
CASSTYQSPLHF
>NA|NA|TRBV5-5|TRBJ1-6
TGTGCCAGCACCTGGAGGTCCTTTGATTCACCCCTCCACTTT
CASTWRSFDSPLHF
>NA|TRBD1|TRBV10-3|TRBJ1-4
TGTGCCATCAGTGAGCGACAGGGGGCAGGTGAAAAACTGTTTTTT
CAISERQGAGEKLFF
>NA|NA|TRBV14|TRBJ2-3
TGTGCCAGCAGCCAAATTCAAGCGGGCCGATTCACAGATACGCAGTATTTT
CASSQIQAGRFTDTQYF
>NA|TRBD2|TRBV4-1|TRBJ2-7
TGCGCCAGCAGCCAAGAGTCGGGGGGCGAGCAGTACTTC
CASSQESGGEQYF
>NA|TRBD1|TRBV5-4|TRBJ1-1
TGTGCCAGCAGTGTAGGAACAGGGGGCGCGACTGAAGCTTTCTTT
CASSVGTGGATEAFF
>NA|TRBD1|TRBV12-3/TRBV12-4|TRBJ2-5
TGTGCCAGCAGCCCGAACAGGGGGCTCAGGTACTTC
CASSPNRGLRYF
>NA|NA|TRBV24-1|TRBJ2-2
TGTGCCACCAGTGATAGGGCGGGGACCACCGGGGAGCTGTTTTTT
CATSDRAGTTGELFF
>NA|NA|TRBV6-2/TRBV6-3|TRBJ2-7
TGTGCCAGCAGTTACCTACAAGACTCGACCTACGAGCAGTACTTC
CASSYLQDSTYEQYF
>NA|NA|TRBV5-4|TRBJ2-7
TGTGCCAGCAGCTTGCAGCGACCTAGCTCCTACGAGCAGTACTTC
CASSLQRPSSYEQYF
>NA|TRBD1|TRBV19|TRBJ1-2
TGTGCCAGTTACAGGGGCGTCGGATATGGCTACACCTTC
CASYRGVGYGYTF
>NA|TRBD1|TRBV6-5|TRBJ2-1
TGTGCCAGCAGTTACCTGAGGGCAGGGGGAAACCGGGAGCAGTTCTTC
CASSYLRAGGNREQFF
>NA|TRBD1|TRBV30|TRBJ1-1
TGTGCCTGGAAATTGGACAGGGTATTCCCTGAAGCTTTCTTT
CAWKLDRVFPEAFF
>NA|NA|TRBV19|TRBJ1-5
TGTGCCAGTAGTTTGGGGCGTAATCAGCCCCAGCATTTT
CASSLGRNQPQHF
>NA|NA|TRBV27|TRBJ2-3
TGTGCCAGCAGTGTTCGCAGGGGAGGGTCAGATACGCAGTATTTT
CASSVRRGGSDTQYF
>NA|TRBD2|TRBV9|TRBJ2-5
TGTGCCAGCAGCACCACTAGCGGGTCCTACCGGGAGGAGACCCAGTACTTC
CASSTTSGSYREETQYF
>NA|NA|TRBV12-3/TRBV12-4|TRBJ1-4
TGTGCCAGCACCGAGGCAACTAATGAAAAACTGTTTTTT
CASTEATNEKLFF
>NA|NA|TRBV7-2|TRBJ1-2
TGTGCCAGCAGCCTTCTGCGGAAGCTAGCTAACTATGGCTACACCTTC
CASSLLRKLANYGYTF
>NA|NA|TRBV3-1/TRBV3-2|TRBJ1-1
TGTGCCAGCAGCCCATTGCCCCGCGGCACTGAAGCTTTCTTT
CASSPLPRGTEAFF
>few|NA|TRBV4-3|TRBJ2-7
TGCGCCAGCAGACAATCGACAGGTACAGGGTACGAGCAGTACTTC
CASRQSTGTGYEQYF
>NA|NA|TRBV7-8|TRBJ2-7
TGTGCCAGCAGCCCGGACTTGGAGGTGGGCGAGCAGTACTTC
CASSPDLEVGEQYF
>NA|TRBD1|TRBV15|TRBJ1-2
TGTGCCACCAGCAGGGGGACAGGTTATGGCTACACCTTC
CATSRGTGYGYTF
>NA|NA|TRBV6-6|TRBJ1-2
TGTGCCAGCAGTTACTCGGACAGCCCCTATGGCTACACCTTC
CASSYSDSPYGYTF
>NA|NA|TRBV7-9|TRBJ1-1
TGTGCCAGCAGCTTAGGAGGAGGGTTCACTGAAGCTTTCTTT
CASSLGGGFTEAFF
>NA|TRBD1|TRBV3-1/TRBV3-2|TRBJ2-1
TGTGCCAGCAGCCCTCGTCCCGGGACAGGGAATGAGCAGTTCTTC
CASSPRPGTGNEQFF
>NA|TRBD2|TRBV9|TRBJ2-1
TGTGCCAGCAGCGTAAGCGGGAGGGGATACAATGAGCAGTTCTTC
CASSVSGRGYNEQFF